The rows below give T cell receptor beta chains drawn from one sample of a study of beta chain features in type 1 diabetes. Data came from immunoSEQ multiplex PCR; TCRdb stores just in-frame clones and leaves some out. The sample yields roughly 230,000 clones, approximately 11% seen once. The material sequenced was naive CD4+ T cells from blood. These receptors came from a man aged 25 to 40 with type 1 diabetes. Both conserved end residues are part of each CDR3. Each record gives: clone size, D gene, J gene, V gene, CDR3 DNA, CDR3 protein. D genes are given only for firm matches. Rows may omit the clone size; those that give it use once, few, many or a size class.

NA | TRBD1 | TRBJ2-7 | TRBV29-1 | TGCAGCGCTGTACACACGGGACAGGGTTCCCACGAGCAGTACTTC | CSAVHTGQGSHEQYF
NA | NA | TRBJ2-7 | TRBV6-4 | TGTGCCAGCAGTAACAGGGCTAGAGAGCAGTACTTC | CASSNRAREQYF
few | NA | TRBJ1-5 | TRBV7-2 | TGTGCCAGCAGTAAGATCTATAGCAATCAGCCCCAGCATTTT | CASSKIYSNQPQHF
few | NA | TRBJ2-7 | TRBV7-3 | TGTGCCAGCAGCTTAGGGCACCTCTACGAGCAGTACTTC | CASSLGHLYEQYF
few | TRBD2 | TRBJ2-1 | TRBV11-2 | TGTGCCAGCAGCTTAGGCCTAGCGGGGGGGAGCTCCTACAATGAGCAGTTCTTC | CASSLGLAGGSSYNEQFF
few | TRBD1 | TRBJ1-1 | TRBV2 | TGTGCCAGCAGCCCTATGGGACAGCCGAACACTGAAGCTTTCTTT | CASSPMGQPNTEAFF
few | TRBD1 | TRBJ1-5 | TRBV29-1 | TGCAGCGTTACAGGGGTTAATCAGCCCCAGCATTTT | CSVTGVNQPQHF
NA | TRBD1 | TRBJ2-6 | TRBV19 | TGTGCCAGTAGTACCCTAGACAGGGGATCAGGGGCCAACGTCCTGACTTTC | CASSTLDRGSGANVLTF
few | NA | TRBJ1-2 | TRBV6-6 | TGTGCCAGCAAAGGGGAAGGCTACACCTTC | CASKGEGYTF
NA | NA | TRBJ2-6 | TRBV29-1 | TGCAGCGTTGAAGCGGCTGGGGCCAACGTCCTGACTTTC | CSVEAAGANVLTF
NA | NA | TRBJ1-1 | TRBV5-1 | TGCGCCAGCAGGCTAGACACTGAAGCTTTCTTT | CASRLDTEAFF
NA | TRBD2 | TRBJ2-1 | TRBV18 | TGTGCCAGCTCACCAAGGGAGGGAATCGGCCACAACGGGAATGAGCAGTTCTTC | CASSPREGIGHNGNEQFF
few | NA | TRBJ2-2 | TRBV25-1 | TGTGCCAGCAGTGATTCGGGCACAGGGCCTACCGGGGAGCTGTTTTTT | CASSDSGTGPTGELFF
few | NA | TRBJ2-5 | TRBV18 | TGTGCCAGCTCACCGGACAGACAAGAGACCCAGTACTTC | CASSPDRQETQYF
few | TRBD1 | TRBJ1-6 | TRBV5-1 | TGCGCCAGCAGCTTGGGACAGGGTGTAAATTCACCCCTCCACTTT | CASSLGQGVNSPLHF
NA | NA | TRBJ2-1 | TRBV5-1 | TGCGCCAGCAGCTTGGCGGAGGGGGGGCTTTACAATGAGCAGTTCTTC | CASSLAEGGLYNEQFF
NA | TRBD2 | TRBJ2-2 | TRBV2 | TGTGCCAGCAGTGGACTAGCGGGGGGGAACACCGGGGAGCTGTTTTTT | CASSGLAGGNTGELFF
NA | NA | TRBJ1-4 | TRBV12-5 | TGTGCTAGTGGTTTCCGGGGGAGTAATGAAAAACTGTTTTTT | CASGFRGSNEKLFF
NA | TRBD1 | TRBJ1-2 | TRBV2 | TGTGCCAGCAGTGCGGTGACAGGGGGCGGCTACACCTTC | CASSAVTGGGYTF
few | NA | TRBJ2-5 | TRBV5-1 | TGCGCCAGCAGCCCGGCGGGACGGCGCCAAGAGACCCAGTACTTC | CASSPAGRRQETQYF
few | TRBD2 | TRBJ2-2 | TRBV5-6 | TGTGCCAGCAGCCAGACTAGCGGGGGGGCGAGCACCGGGGAGCTGTTTTTT | CASSQTSGGASTGELFF
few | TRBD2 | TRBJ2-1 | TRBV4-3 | TGCGCCAGCAGCCAAGATCGCGGGAGGACGGCCTACAATGAGCAGTTCTTC | CASSQDRGRTAYNEQFF
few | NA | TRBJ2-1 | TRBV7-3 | TGTGCCAGCAGCTTAACCAAAAACAATGAGCAGTTCTTC | CASSLTKNNEQFF
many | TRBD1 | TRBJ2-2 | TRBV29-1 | TGCAGCGTACGACAGGGGTTCGGGGAGCTGTTTTTT | CSVRQGFGELFF
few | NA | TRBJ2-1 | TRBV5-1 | TGCGCCAGCAGCTTGGACCCAGGGCCTAATGAGCAGTTCTTC | CASSLDPGPNEQFF
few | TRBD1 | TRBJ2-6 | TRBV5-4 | TGTGCCAGCAGCTTGAAAAGGACAGGGGTTTCTGGGGCCAACGTCCTGACTTTC | CASSLKRTGVSGANVLTF
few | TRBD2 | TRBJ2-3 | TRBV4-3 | TGCGCCAGCAGCCAAGGGACTAGCGGGGGGGCCGGGGCGATAGATACGCAGTATTTT | CASSQGTSGGAGAIDTQYF
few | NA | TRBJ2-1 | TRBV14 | TGTGCCAGCAGCCAAGATCTATCTAGTGGAGGAGCCCGGTTCTTC | CASSQDLSSGGARFF
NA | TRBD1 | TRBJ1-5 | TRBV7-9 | TGTGCCAGCAGCTTAGTGGGGGACAGAAATCAGCCCCAGCATTTT | CASSLVGDRNQPQHF
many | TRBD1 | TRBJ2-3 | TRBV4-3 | TGCGCCAGCAGCCCGGGACAGGACAGCACAGATACGCAGTATTTT | CASSPGQDSTDTQYF
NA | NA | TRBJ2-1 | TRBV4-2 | TGTGCCAGCAGCAATGTGGGGGGGCAAGATGAGCAGTTCTTC | CASSNVGGQDEQFF
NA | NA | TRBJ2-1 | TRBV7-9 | TGTGCCAGCAGCTTCGGCGGAATCGGGGGGCGAGGGTACAATGAGCAGTTCTTC | CASSFGGIGGRGYNEQFF
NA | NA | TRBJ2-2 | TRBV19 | TGTGCCAGTACTACCCCGGCGGCGGGGTGGACCGGGGAGCTGTTTTTT | CASTTPAAGWTGELFF
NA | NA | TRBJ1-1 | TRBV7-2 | TGTGCCAGCAGCTTCACAGCCCCTGGTAAAGCTTTCTTT | CASSFTAPGKAFF
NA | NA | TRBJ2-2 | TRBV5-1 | TGCGCCAGCAGCTCTGGACAACCCAACACCGGGGAGCTGTTTTTT | CASSSGQPNTGELFF
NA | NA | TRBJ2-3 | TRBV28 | TGTGCCAGCAGTCCCCTTACCCACACGGGGGGCACAGATACGCAGTATTTT | CASSPLTHTGGTDTQYF